These T cell receptor beta chains were read from a single sample in a study of T cells in Graves' hyperthyroidism and ophthalmopathy. TCRdb reprocessed the multiplex PCR reads via MiXCR and lists one record per CDR3 protein. This sample has hundreds of thousands of distinct CDR3 sequences, with approximately 25% found just once. Sequencing used blood. Receptor source: a woman aged 25 to 39 with Graves' ophthalmopathy. The CDR3 runs from the conserved cysteine through the conserved F or W. D genes are given only for firm matches. Size is omitted from some rows. Given values are once, few, many or a class for expanded clones.

>many|TRBV10-3|TRBJ2-7|TRBD2
TGTGCCATCAGTACCCATGGGGGGGACGAGCAGTACTTC
CAISTHGGDEQYF
>many|TRBV30|TRBJ1-5|TRBD1
TGTGCCTGGAGTGTTACGGACAGGGGAGGTTCGTATCAGCCCCAGCATTTT
CAWSVTDRGGSYQPQHF
>few|TRBV30|TRBJ2-7|-
TGTGCCTGGAGTGGTGCCTACGAGCAGTACTTC
CAWSGAYEQYF
>many|TRBV6-1|TRBJ2-2|-
TGTGCCAGCAGTCCCGGCTCCCAGTTCACCGGGGAGCTGTTTTTT
CASSPGSQFTGELFF
>-|TRBV6-5|TRBJ2-3|-
TGTGCCAGCAGTTCGGTCGGGGCTGGCGCAGATACGCAGTATTTT
CASSSVGAGADTQYF
>many|TRBV6-1|TRBJ2-3|TRBD1
TGTGCCAGCAGGGTTCCCGGGACAGTGTTAGATACGCAGTATTTT
CASRVPGTVLDTQYF
>many|TRBV7-9|TRBJ1-1|-
TGTGCCAGCAGCTTATACGGGGATGAGACTGAAGCTTTCTTT
CASSLYGDETEAFF
>-|TRBV20-1|TRBJ2-7|TRBD1
TGCAGTGCTAGAGCCGGGACAGGGGAGGTCGAGCAGTACTTC
CSARAGTGEVEQYF
>many|TRBV5-1|TRBJ1-1|-
TGCGCCAGCAGCCTAGACGCCCAGGGGCTGAACACTGAAGCTTTCTTT
CASSLDAQGLNTEAFF
>many|TRBV20-1|TRBJ1-2|-
TGCAGTGCTAGAGACGAGGACACCCACTATGGCTACACCTTC
CSARDEDTHYGYTF
>-|TRBV2|TRBJ1-2|-
TGTGCCAGCAGTGACGAGGTTTATGGCTACACCTTC
CASSDEVYGYTF
>many|TRBV30|TRBJ1-1|-
TGTGCCTGGGACCAGCTCCCGAACACTGAAGCTTTCTTT
CAWDQLPNTEAFF
>many|TRBV6-1|TRBJ1-1|-
TGTGCCAGTTTGCTGACGAACACTGAAGCTTTCTTT
CASLLTNTEAFF
>few|TRBV3-1|TRBJ1-2|-
TGTGCCAGCAGCCAAGTTCTGGAGGGTACTTATGGCTACACCTTC
CASSQVLEGTYGYTF
>few|TRBV19|TRBJ1-5|-
TGTGCCAGTAGTAATTCCCGGGGGACGGACAATCAGCCCCAGCATTTT
CASSNSRGTDNQPQHF
>-|TRBV6-5|TRBJ2-5|TRBD1
TGTGCCAGCAGTTACGAGGACAGGGGAGAGACCCAGTACTTC
CASSYEDRGETQYF
>few|TRBV10-3|TRBJ2-6|-
TGTGCCATCAGTGAGTCGAAACAGCGCCCCTTCTCTGGGGCCAACGTCCTGACTTTC
CAISESKQRPFSGANVLTF
>many|TRBV7-6|TRBJ2-5|-
TGTGCCAGCAGCTTAGCGGGGGGGCAGTTGGAGACCCAGTACTTC
CASSLAGGQLETQYF
>-|TRBV6-1|TRBJ1-2|-
TGTGCCAGCAGTGAACGCCCAGCTAACTATGGCTACACCTTC
CASSERPANYGYTF
>many|TRBV28|TRBJ2-7|-
TGTGCCAGCAGTGAGTACAGAAAGCAGTACTTC
CASSEYRKQYF
>many|TRBV10-3|TRBJ2-2|-
TGTGCCGGCGGGACAGAAGGTACCGGGGAGCTGTTTTTT
CAGGTEGTGELFF
>many|TRBV18|TRBJ2-5|TRBD1
TGTGCCAGCTCACCACAAACAGGGGCAGAGACCCAGTACTTC
CASSPQTGAETQYF
>few|TRBV11-1|TRBJ2-5|TRBD2
TGTGCCAGCAGCCTCTGGATTGGGACTAGCGGAGATTTACAAGAGACCCAGTACTTC
CASSLWIGTSGDLQETQYF
>many|TRBV5-1|TRBJ1-3|-
TGCGCCAGCCAACAGAGCTCTGGAAACACCATATATTTT
CASQQSSGNTIYF
>many|TRBV11-2|TRBJ2-4|-
TGTGCCAGCAAGGACCTAAGGGCCAAAAACATTCAGTACTTC
CASKDLRAKNIQYF
>many|TRBV12-3/TRBV12-4|TRBJ2-2|-
TGTGCCAGCAGTCTCCGACAGTTAAACACCGGGGAGCTGTTTTTT
CASSLRQLNTGELFF
>many|TRBV12-3/TRBV12-4|TRBJ1-5|TRBD1
TGTGCCAGCAGCCAGGACAGGGCGGATCAGCCCCAGCATTTT
CASSQDRADQPQHF
>few|TRBV27|TRBJ1-2|-
TGTGCCAGCAGCTTGGACGGCAGTCCCTTCTATGGCTACACCTTC
CASSLDGSPFYGYTF
>many|TRBV7-9|TRBJ1-2|-
TGTGCCAGCAGCCCCCCTGGGGTAGGGTACTATGGCTACACCTTC
CASSPPGVGYYGYTF
>many|TRBV20-1|TRBJ2-7|-
TGCAGTGCTAGAGGGATGGACGAGCAGTACTTC
CSARGMDEQYF
>many|TRBV6-5|TRBJ2-5|-
TGTGCCAGCAGTTACTCGTTCCAAGAGACCCAGTACTTC
CASSYSFQETQYF
>many|TRBV20-1|TRBJ1-3|-
TGCAGTGCCGCCACACACACCGGCTCTGGAAACACCATATATTTT
CSAATHTGSGNTIYF
>few|TRBV28|TRBJ2-2|-
TGTGCCAGCGGTAACATTAGAACCGGGGAGCTGTTTTTT
CASGNIRTGELFF
>-|TRBV15|TRBJ2-5|-
TGTGCCACCAGCAATCACCCGGGGCTGGAGGAACTTACGGAACAAGAGACCCAGTACTTC
CATSNHPGLEELTEQETQYF
>many|TRBV19|TRBJ1-1|-
TGTGCCAGTAGTATGGTTCGGGGGGGGAACACTGAAGCTTTCTTT
CASSMVRGGNTEAFF
>many|TRBV7-2|TRBJ2-7|-
TGTGCCAGCAGCTTAGCGTTCAGGGGCCCTCCCTACGAGCAGTACTTC
CASSLAFRGPPYEQYF
>-|TRBV5-1|TRBJ1-1|-
TGCGCCAGCAGCTTGGCATACGCGAACACTGAAGCTTTCTTT
CASSLAYANTEAFF